This TCR beta chain stems from a study of blood T cell repertoires in COVID-19. Study background: There were acute and convalescent COVID-19 samples, and they came from the United States, Italy and Spain.

Assay: immunoSEQ multiplex PCR; the TCRdb copy retains only in-frame clones and omits some. Of fewer than 300,000 clones in the sample, roughly 90% were seen once. The V gene's germline CDR1 is SNHLY and CDR2 FYNNEI. The CDR3 runs 13 residues. Trimming took 4 bases from V and 7 from J; bases not matched to a gene: 0. This TCR was recovered from a woman in her 30s with COVID-19, enrolled during active disease. This chain joins TRBV2 and TRBJ1-4; 10 bases line up with TRBD1. Source material: peripheral blood. CDR3 in DNA: TGTGCCAGCAGTGGGACAGGGGGTGAAAAACTGTTTTTT. It yields the protein CASSGTGGEKLFF.